What follows is one T cell receptor (beta chain) and its context. The antigen is not known. The record originates from a study of post-analysis software for immune sequencing data. Study-wide points: Patients with multiple sclerosis recorded significantly lower normalized Chao1 diversity than controls, the study found. The F measure placed samples prepared in the same batch into strongly shared clusters. Patients used roughly five TRBV segments, including TRBV5-6, TRBV5-1 and TRBV20-1, more often than controls.

The TCR beta cDNA libraries contained unique molecular identifiers. Each CDR3 protein is one row after TCRdb ran MiXCR on the PCR reads. The sample lists about 820,000 distinct CDR3 sequences, about 50% occurring once. The CDR3 length is 16 residues. Germline CDR1 and CDR2: MGHRA and YSYEKL. V lost 2 bases and J lost 0, with 8 bases in between. Sequenced sample: blood. This clonotype was sampled from a girl under 18 with multiple sclerosis. The genes are TRBV4-1 and TRBJ1-6; no clear D. CDR3 bases: TGCGCCAGCAGCCAACGGGCTAGCTCCTATAATTCACCCCTCCACTTT. Protein sequence: CASSQRASSYNSPLHF.